Each of the 15 T cell receptor beta chains below was sequenced from the same sample in a study of shared clonotypes between healthy human individuals. Using immunoSEQ multiplex PCR, the repertoire was profiled, and TCRdb retains in-frame clones only, with some absent. The sample shows 2 million to 2.5 million clones, just under 95% of them seen only once. Input material: naive CD4+ T cells from PBMCs. Subset reported: CD45RA+ positively selected. The origin of the receptors is a man between 18 and 35 years old in good health. Some clones in this sample may be carry-over from other donors' samples.

The chain uses TRBV29-1 and TRBJ2-7; 10 nucleotides agree with TRBD2. V was clipped by 2 bases and J by 2 bases; unmatched bases: 6. Germline lookup yields CDR1 SQVTM and CDR2 ANQGSEA. There are 15 residues in the CDR3. The CDR3: CSVELAGVPTYEQYF. In DNA form, the CDR3 reads TGCAGCGTTGAACTAGCGGGAGTCCCAACCTACGAGCAGTACTTC.

CDR3 in amino acids: CASTGSGWDEQYF. The DNA of the CDR3 is TGTGCCAGCACAGGTTCAGGGTGGGACGAGCAGTACTTC. V and J are TRBV6-5 and TRBJ2-7, with D perhaps TRBD1 (5 bases). Per germline, CDR1 MNHEY and CDR2 SVGAGI. This CDR3 spans 13 amino acids. The V gene lost 7 bases and the J gene lost 5 bases, with 15 bases spanning the gap.

This clone was picked up one time. Other nucleotide sequences in the sample specify the same CDR3. The chain is built from TRBV5-1 and TRBJ1-3; D unresolved. The CDR3 is 15 residues long. CDR1 is SGHRS, CDR2 YFSETQ, per germline. V lost 2 bases and J lost 0, with 9 bases in between. The CDR3 DNA is TGCGCCAGCAGCTTCGGATCCCCCTCTGGAAACACCATATATTTT. This gives the protein CASSFGSPSGNTIYF.

This sequence joins TRBV5-4 and TRBJ2-1; D is undetermined. Germline CDR1 is SGHNT and CDR2 is YYREEE (reference sequence). Trimming pared 3 bases from V and 0 bases from J, leaving 13 bases between. The CDR3 length is 16 residues. CDR3 region: CASSYGSTSSYNEQFF. The CDR3 DNA reads TGTGCCAGCAGCTATGGCTCTACCAGCTCCTACAATGAGCAGTTCTTC.

The rearrangement links TRBV6-5 to TRBJ1-1; D not certain. In germline, CDR1 is MNHEY, CDR2 SVGAGI. The CDR3 loop spans 14 amino acids. V was cut by 6 bases and J by 0 bases, with 11 bases left in between. The CDR3 bases are TGTGCCAGCAGACGGAAACAGCTGAACACTGAAGCTTTCTTT. Translating gives CASRRKQLNTEAFF.

Of note for this clone: Other DNA sequences in the sample encode the same CDR3. The rearrangement uses TRBV7-2 and TRBJ2-3; D uncertain. Germline CDR1 reads SGHTA; CDR2 reads FQGNSA. V was cut by 1 base and J by 4 bases, with 3 bases left in between. The CDR3 covers 12 residues. CDR3 in DNA: TGTGCCAGCAGCTTAGTTGCAGATACGCAGTATTTT. Protein: CASSLVADTQYF. The full variable domain, rest sourced from reference TRBV7-2 and TRBJ2-3, is GAGVSQSPSNKVTEKGKDVELRCDPISGHTALYWYRQSLGQGLEFLIYFQGNSAPDKSGLPSDRFSAERTGGSVSTLTIQRTQQEDSAVYLCASSLVADTQYFGPGTRLTVL.

V and J are TRBV4-2 and TRBJ1-1, with D maybe TRBD1 (6 bases). The CDR3 contains 15 residues. The V gene lost 2 bases and the J gene lost 2 bases, with 12 bases spanning the gap. Looked up from germline, CDR1 is LGHNA and CDR2 is YNFKEQ. The CDR3 DNA reads as TGTGCCAGCAGCCAACAGACAGGTTTTAACACTGAAGCTTTCTTT. As protein: CASSQQTGFNTEAFF.

The chain couples TRBV19 to TRBJ2-6; possibly TRBD1 or TRBD2 for D (5 bases each). CDR1 LNHDA and CDR2 SQIVND come from the germline V gene (reference sequence). The CDR3 covers 17 residues. Trimming stripped 6 bases from V and 1 base from J, with 16 bases between. The CDR3 protein is CASRKGKEGSGANVLTF. The CDR3 nucleotides are TGTGCCAGTAGAAAGGGGAAAGAGGGTTCTGGGGCCAACGTCCTGACTTTC.

CDR3 coding DNA: TGTGCCAGTAGTCTGACTAGTTGGGAGACCCAGTACTTC. Protein product: CASSLTSWETQYF. This chain uses TRBV19 with TRBJ2-5; D may be TRBD2 (6 bases). This CDR3 comprises 13 residues. Germline V gene sequence: CDR1 LNHDA, CDR2 SQIVND (reference sequence). Trimming left V 5 bases short and J 5 bases short, with 12 bases between.

The V and J genes are TRBV5-1 and TRBJ2-7; 8 bases align to TRBD1. The germline V gene encodes CDR1 SGHRS and CDR2 YFSETQ. The junction had 13 bases not matched to a gene; V was cut back by 7 bases and J by 4 bases. This CDR3 is 15 amino acids long. CDR3 nucleotide sequence: TGCGCCAGCGGATCGGGACAGGTCCTCCCATACGAGCAGTACTTC. Amino acids: CASGSGQVLPYEQYF.

This chain joins TRBV29-1 and TRBJ1-5; D uncertain. V lost 4 bases and J lost 5, with 12 bases in between. The CDR3 loop spans 13 amino acids. Germline V gives CDR1 SQVTM, CDR2 ANQGSEA. The CDR3 loop is CSVGGSADQPQHF. CDR3 nucleotide sequence: TGCAGCGTTGGGGGTTCAGCGGATCAGCCCCAGCATTTT. The full variable domain, in which reference TRBV29-1 and TRBJ1-5 provide the parts outside the CDR3, is SAVISQKPSRDICQRGTSLTIQCQVDSQVTMMFWYRQQPGQSLTLIATANQGSEATYESGFVIDKFPISRPNLTFSTLTVSNMSPEDSSIYLCSVGGSADQPQHFGDGTRLSIL.

The V and J genes are TRBV7-2 and TRBJ2-3; tentative D call: TRBD1 (6 bases). The germline V gene has CDR1 SGHTA and CDR2 FQGNSA. Trimming left V 3 bases short and J 5 bases short, with 9 bases between. The CDR3 loop spans 13 amino acids. The CDR3 DNA follows: TGTGCCAGCAGCTTGGTCAGGGGAGATACGCAGTATTTT. Translating it yields CASSLVRGDTQYF.

V and J are TRBV18 and TRBJ2-2; D not resolved. The CDR3 runs 15 residues. CDR1 is KGHSH, CDR2 LQKENI, per germline. Trimming shortened V by 3 bases and J by 5 bases, and 13 bases separated the two germline ends. The CDR3 sequence: CASSPPGWKTGELFF. CDR3 DNA: TGTGCCAGCTCACCTCCCGGATGGAAAACCGGGGAGCTGTTTTTT.

The chain carries TRBV30 and TRBJ1-4; 9 positions agree with TRBD1. This CDR3 has 15 amino acids. Trimming removed 0 bases from V and 8 bases from J; junction bases left unmatched: 7. CDR1 is GTSNPN and CDR2 is SVGIG in the germline V gene (reference sequence). CDR3 loop: CAWSVPGTGREKLFF. The CDR3, as DNA: TGTGCCTGGAGTGTACCCGGGACAGGGAGAGAAAAACTGTTTTTT.

As to this clone: This sample includes further DNA sequences coding for the same CDR3. The chain recombines TRBV6-5 with TRBJ1-2, with D possibly being TRBD1 (5 bases). The CDR3 is 13 amino acids. In germline, CDR1 is MNHEY, CDR2 SVGAGI. V was clipped by 2 bases and J by 4 bases, with 8 bases between them. The CDR3 nucleotides are TGTGCCAGCAGTTACGGGGCAGGCTATGGCTACACCTTC. It codes for CASSYGAGYGYTF.